A selection of T cell receptor beta chains follows, all from one sample in a study of regulatory T cells in long-lasting Graves disease. MiXCR was run by TCRdb on the multiplex PCR reads, yielding one entry per CDR3 protein. This sample has almost 350,000 distinct CDR3 sequences, with less than 20% found just once. The input for sequencing was peripheral blood mononuclear cells (PBMCs), taken when the disease was refractory, from a patient treated with antithyroid drugs. The receptor source for this set is a female donor with Graves disease. Each CDR3 is given with its conserved first and last residue. A D gene is named only where the DNA matches it firmly. Expanded clones get a size class; other rows say once, few or many, or leave the size out.

D gene | J gene | V gene | clone size | CDR3 protein | CDR3 DNA
. | TRBJ2-1 | TRBV18 | . | CASSRPVGVQFF | TGTGCCAGCTCACGGCCAGTAGGCGTGCAGTTCTTC
TRBD1 | TRBJ1-3 | TRBV7-3 | . | CASSRDRDRGNTIYF | TGTGCCAGCAGCCGCGACCGGGACAGGGGAAACACCATATATTTT
TRBD1 | TRBJ1-2 | TRBV25-1 | many | CASLRGDSAPWPYGYTF | TGTGCCAGCCTGCGAGGGGACAGCGCCCCTTGGCCTTATGGCTACACCTTC
. | TRBJ2-7 | TRBV7-6 | . | CASSLVSRDRQYF | TGTGCCAGCAGCTTAGTTTCGAGGGACCGTCAATACTTC
. | TRBJ1-2 | TRBV5-1 | few | CASSLGSGFGSEPTYGYTF | TGCGCCAGCAGCTTGGGTTCCGGGTTCGGGTCGGAACCTACTTATGGCTACACCTTC
. | TRBJ2-2 | TRBV5-6 | . | CASSLRAGTGGLFF | TGTGCCAGCAGCTTGAGGGCAGGCACCGGGGGGCTGTTTTTT
. | TRBJ2-2 | TRBV19 | few | CASTLDPNTGELFF | TGTGCCAGTACTCTAGACCCGAACACCGGGGAGCTGTTTTTT
. | TRBJ1-2 | TRBV6-5 | . | CASSYSVEWYGYTF | TGTGCCAGCAGTTACTCTGTCGAATGGTATGGCTACACCTTC
. | TRBJ1-2 | TRBV7-9 | many | CASSFPGGDYGYTF | TGTGCCAGCAGCTTTCCGGGGGGAGACTATGGCTACACCTTC
. | TRBJ1-6 | TRBV5-4 | many | CASSLAYGTSPLHF | TGTGCCAGCAGCTTGGCCTATGGGACTTCACCCCTCCACTTT
TRBD1 | TRBJ2-7 | TRBV29-1 | many | CSVGWTGAYEQYF | TGCAGCGTTGGGTGGACAGGGGCCTACGAGCAGTACTTC